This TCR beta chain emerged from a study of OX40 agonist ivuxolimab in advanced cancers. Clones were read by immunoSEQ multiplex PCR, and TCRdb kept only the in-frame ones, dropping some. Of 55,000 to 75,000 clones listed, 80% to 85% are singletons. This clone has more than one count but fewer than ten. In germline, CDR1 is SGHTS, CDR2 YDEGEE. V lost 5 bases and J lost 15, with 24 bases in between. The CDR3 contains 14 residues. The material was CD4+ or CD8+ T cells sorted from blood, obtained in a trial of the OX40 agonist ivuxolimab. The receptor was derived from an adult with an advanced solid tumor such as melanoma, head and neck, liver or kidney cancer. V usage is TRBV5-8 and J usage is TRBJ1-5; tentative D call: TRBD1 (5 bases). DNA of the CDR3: TGTGCCAGCAGTTCGACCGGGACGGCCGTCCGGGGGCATTTT. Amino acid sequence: CASSSTGTAVRGHF.